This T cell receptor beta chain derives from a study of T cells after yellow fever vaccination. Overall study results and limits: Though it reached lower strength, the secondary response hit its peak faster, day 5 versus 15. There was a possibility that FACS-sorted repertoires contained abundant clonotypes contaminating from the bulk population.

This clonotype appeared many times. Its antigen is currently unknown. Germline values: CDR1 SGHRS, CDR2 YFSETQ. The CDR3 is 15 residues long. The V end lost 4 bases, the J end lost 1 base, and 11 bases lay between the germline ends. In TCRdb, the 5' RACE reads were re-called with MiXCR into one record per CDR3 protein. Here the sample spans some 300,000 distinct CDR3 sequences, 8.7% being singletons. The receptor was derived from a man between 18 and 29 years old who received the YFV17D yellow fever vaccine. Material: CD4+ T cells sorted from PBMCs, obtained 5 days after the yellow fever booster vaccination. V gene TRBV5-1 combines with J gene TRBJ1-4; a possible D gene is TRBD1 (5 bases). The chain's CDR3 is CASSRGEITNEKLFF. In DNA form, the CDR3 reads TGCGCCAGCAGCCGGGGGGAAATAACTAATGAAAAACTGTTTTTT.